This T cell receptor beta chain was identified in a study of CD4 T cells in relation to SARS-CoV-2 and coronaviruses. Using immunoSEQ multiplex PCR, the repertoire was profiled, and TCRdb retains in-frame clones only, with some absent. The sample lists about 37,000 clones; more than 70% were seen once. As to this clone: Antigen specificity is unknown.

V shed 5 bases and J shed 2 bases, with 10 bases lying between them. Germline loops: CDR1 MDHEN, CDR2 SYDVKM. This CDR3 contains 14 residues. This sequence originates from an adult with COVID-19. The sequenced sample consisted of naive CD4+ T cells from PBMCs, cultured in vitro. Sample subset: naive CD4+ T cells isolated by negative enrichment. The chain links TRBV28 to TRBJ1-3; no reliable D call. DNA of the CDR3: TGTGCCAGCAGTCCCCCCCTAACTGGAAACACCATATATTTT. Protein: CASSPPLTGNTIYF.